A single sample gave rise to the 25 T cell receptor beta chains below, sequenced in a study of cytomegalovirus exposure and HLA in healthy donors. Vbeta (60) and Jbeta (13) primers were used in the PCR. The repertoire was sequenced with immunoSEQ multiplex PCR; TCRdb's copy has only in-frame clones and lacks some. This table holds some 110,000 clones, approximately 78% found once. Sequenced material: PBMCs. The receptors were sampled from a man in his forties in good health and CMV-seronegative.

The chain is built from TRBV5-1 and TRBJ2-2; 10 positions match TRBD2. The ends lost 3 bases at V and 2 bases at J; junction bases unmatched: 4. Germline lookup yields CDR1 SGHRS and CDR2 YFSETQ. This CDR3 region has 16 residues. The DNA of the CDR3 is TGCGCCAGCAGCTCTTCTAGCGGGGGAAACACCGGGGAGCTGTTTTTT. As protein: CASSSSSGGNTGELFF.

This rearrangement joins TRBV5-1 to TRBJ2-5, with TRBD1 matching over 9 bases. The V gene's germline CDR1 is SGHRS and CDR2 YFSETQ. V trimming: 4 bases; J trimming: 5 bases; junction bases outside the gene matches: 12. The CDR3 loop spans 16 amino acids. The CDR3 here is CASSLEPTGGMETQYF. The CDR3 nucleotides read TGCGCCAGCAGCCTAGAGCCCACAGGGGGCATGGAGACCCAGTACTTC. Variable domain in full (rest from reference TRBV5-1 and TRBJ2-5): KAGVTQTPRYLIKTRGQQVTLSCSPISGHRSVSWYQQTPGQGLQFLFEYFSETQRNKGNFPGRFSGRQFSNSRSEMNVSTLELGDSALYLCASSLEPTGGMETQYFGPGTRLLVL.

This chain uses TRBV6-1 with TRBJ1-2, with 7 bases fitting TRBD1. Per the germline V gene, CDR1 is MNHNS and CDR2 is SASEGT. V shed 1 base, J shed 4 bases, and the junction held 18 bases outside the gene matches. The CDR3 contains 19 residues. DNA for the CDR3: TGTGCCAGCAGTGAAGATGGCTACGCACAGGGGTCGTACGGCTATGGCTACACCTTC. Translation: CASSEDGYAQGSYGYGYTF.

The gene calls are TRBV28 and TRBJ1-6; D is perhaps TRBD1 (5 bases). This CDR3 comprises 14 residues. CDR1 is MDHEN and CDR2 is SYDVKM in the germline V gene. The ends were cut back, 1 base at V and 6 bases at J, with 7 bases in the middle. This CDR3 is CASSLLQVNSPLHF. CDR3 DNA sequence: TGTGCCAGCAGTTTATTACAGGTTAATTCACCCCTCCACTTT.

The J gene is TRBJ2-5, the V gene TRBV6-1; tentative D call: TRBD1 (7 bases). Per germline, CDR1 MNHNS and CDR2 SASEGT. This CDR3 region has 16 residues. The ends were cut back, 2 bases at V and 5 bases at J, with 18 bases in the middle. The CDR3 DNA follows: TGTGCCAGCAGTGAAAGGAGGGGGCATTCAGGGGAGACCCAGTACTTC. Its protein is CASSERRGHSGETQYF.

This sequence joins TRBV5-6 and TRBJ2-3; TRBD2 aligns across 12 bases. The CDR3 length is 18 residues. The V and J ends lost 0 bases and 4 bases, in that order; junction bases with no gene match: 9. Germline CDR1 is SGHDT and CDR2 is YYEEEE. CDR3 amino acids: CASSLASSGGAGADTQYF. CDR3 DNA sequence: TGTGCCAGCAGCTTGGCCTCTAGCGGGGGGGCCGGGGCAGATACGCAGTATTTT.

The chain links TRBV30 to TRBJ2-7; 7 bases match TRBD2. The CDR3 length is 14 residues. Trimming cost V 3 bases and J 4 bases; bases outside gene matches: 9. Per the germline V gene, CDR1 is GTSNPN and CDR2 is SVGIG (reference sequence). CDR3 loop: CAWRGGLEIYEQYF. Written as DNA, the CDR3 is TGTGCCTGGAGGGGGGGGTTGGAGATATACGAGCAGTACTTC.

The gene calls are TRBV27 and TRBJ1-2; a possible D gene is TRBD1 (5 bases). CDR1 and CDR2 from the germline V gene are MNHEY and SMNVEV (reference sequence). The CDR3 is made up of 14 amino acids. V lost 2 bases to trimming and J lost 3 bases, with 10 bases between them. The CDR3: CASSLSRADYGYTF. CDR3 DNA: TGTGCCAGCAGTTTAAGCAGGGCCGACTATGGCTACACCTTC.

This clone was seen only a few times. The same CDR3 can be traced to other DNA sequences in this sample. V and J are TRBV7-3 and TRBJ2-5, with 7 bases that match TRBD1. Trimming removed 6 bases from V and 4 bases from J; junction bases left unmatched: 5. CDR3 size: 13 residues. Germline V gene data show CDR1 as SGHTA and CDR2 as FQGTGA. This CDR3 is CASSLRDRETQYF. As DNA, the CDR3 is TGTGCCAGCAGTTTGAGGGACAGAGAGACCCAGTACTTC. The full variable domain, completed using reference TRBV7-3 and TRBJ2-5, is GAGVSQTPSNKVTEKGKYVELRCDPISGHTALYWYRQSLGQGPEFLIYFQGTGAADDSGLPNDRFFAVRPEGSVSTLKIQRTERGDSAVYLCASSLRDRETQYFGPGTRLLVL.

The chain recombines TRBV7-3 with TRBJ2-3, with a possible D match to TRBD2 (5 bases). The V and J ends lost 5 bases and 4 bases respectively, with 13 bases between them. Looked up from germline, CDR1 is SGHTA and CDR2 is FQGTGA. This CDR3 spans 14 amino acids. The CDR3 DNA reads TGTGCCAGCAGCGCCCTAGCCTGGGCAGATACGCAGTATTTT. Residues: CASSALAWADTQYF.

The rearrangement uses TRBV19 and TRBJ2-5; TRBD1 might be the D (5 bases). Germline V gives CDR1 LNHDA, CDR2 SQIVND (reference sequence). The CDR3 spans 13 residues. The V and J ends lost 6 bases and 7 bases respectively, with 15 bases between them. The CDR3 spells CASSGRVERTQYF. The CDR3 DNA reads TGTGCCAGTAGCGGCAGGGTTGAGAGGACCCAGTACTTC.

This chain connects TRBV29-1 to TRBJ1-5; possible D gene TRBD1, 5 bases. Deletions cut 7 bases from V and 1 base from J, with 11 bases between. This CDR3 is built from 13 residues. Per germline, CDR1 SQVTM and CDR2 ANQGSEA. CDR3 DNA: TGCAGCGCCCTAACAGGAAGCAATCAGCCCCAGCATTTT. The encoded protein is CSALTGSNQPQHF.

The chain joins TRBV5-6 to TRBJ1-5, with D uncertain. Between the trimmed V and J ends, which lost 3 bases and 0 bases, there was a span of 13 bases. CDR1 SGHDT and CDR2 YYEEEE come from the germline V gene. CDR3 length: 16 residues. The DNA of the CDR3 is TGTGCCAGCAGCTCGAAAAAAACATTTAGCAATCAGCCCCAGCATTTT. It codes for CASSSKKTFSNQPQHF. Variable domain in full (rest from reference TRBV5-6 and TRBJ1-5): DAGVTQSPTHLIKTRGQQVTLRCSPKSGHDTVSWYQQALGQGPQFIFQYYEEEERQRGNFPDRFSGHQFPNYSSELNVNALLLGDSALYLCASSSKKTFSNQPQHFGDGTRLSIL.

V usage is TRBV6-1 and J usage is TRBJ1-1; D is uncertain. The CDR3 covers 13 residues. Germline CDR1 MNHNS, CDR2 SASEGT. The ends were cut back, 3 bases at V and 2 bases at J, with 7 bases in the middle. The CDR3 DNA is TGTGCCAGCAGTGAGCACATTAACACTGAAGCTTTCTTT. This codes for CASSEHINTEAFF.

The chain links TRBV7-9 to TRBJ1-1; 7 bases align to TRBD1. CDR3 size: 11 residues. Germline CDR1 is SEHNR and CDR2 is FQNEAQ (reference sequence). Trimming cost V 6 bases and J 8 bases; bases outside gene matches: 3. This CDR3 is CASRRQGEAFF. The CDR3 nucleotides are TGTGCCAGCAGGCGACAGGGAGAAGCTTTCTTT.

V is TRBV9 and J is TRBJ1-5; maybe TRBD1 (5 bases). In germline, CDR1 is SGDLS, CDR2 YYNGEE. V dropped 4 bases and J dropped 0 bases, with 17 bases sitting between them. The CDR3 loop spans 17 amino acids. The CDR3 nucleotides read TGTGCCAGCAGCCAAGAACAGGACGTATATAGCAATCAGCCCCAGCATTTT. It specifies CASSQEQDVYSNQPQHF. Looking up the rest from reference TRBV9 and TRBJ1-5 gives the full variable domain: DSGVTQTPKHLITATGQRVTLRCSPRSGDLSVYWYQQSLDQGLQFLIQYYNGEERAKGNILERFSAQQFPDLHSELNLSSLELGDSALYFCASSQEQDVYSNQPQHFGDGTRLSIL.

This clone was seen just once. The chain employs TRBV7-9 and TRBJ1-2; D possibly corresponds to TRBD1 (5 bases). This CDR3 region has 13 residues. Germline V gene lookup returns CDR1 SEHNR and CDR2 FQNEAQ (reference sequence). The germline V and J ends were trimmed by 2 bases and 4 bases, with 8 bases remaining between them. CDR3 nucleotides: TGTGCCAGCAGCTTACCAGGGTCCTATGGCTACACCTTC. The encoded protein is CASSLPGSYGYTF.

The V gene is TRBV5-6, the J gene TRBJ2-1; possibly TRBD1 for D (5 bases). Germline CDR1 reads SGHDT; CDR2 reads YYEEEE. V dropped 3 bases and J dropped 6 bases, with 22 bases sitting between them. The CDR3 length is 17 residues. CDR3 coding DNA: TGTGCCAGCAGCTCCACAGGTCCCCTAATAAAATTCAATGAGCAGTTCTTC. Residues: CASSSTGPLIKFNEQFF.

The rearrangement links TRBV6-1 to TRBJ1-4; tentative D call: TRBD1 (5 bases). There are 14 residues in the CDR3. Germline V gene data show CDR1 as MNHNS and CDR2 as SASEGT. V dropped 6 bases and J dropped 4 bases, with 12 bases sitting between them. For the CDR3, the DNA is TGTGCCAGCAGAGTCAGGGTCTATAATGAAAAACTGTTTTTT. This sequence encodes CASRVRVYNEKLFF.

The rearrangement uses TRBV30 and TRBJ1-5; 12 bases map to TRBD1. Germline assignment: CDR1 GTSNPN and CDR2 SVGIG (reference sequence). V lost 5 bases to trimming and J lost 6 bases; unmatched junction nucleotides: 5. The CDR3 is 14 amino acids. The CDR3 spells CAWGTGGAGQPQHF. In DNA, the CDR3 is TGTGCCTGGGGGACAGGGGGCGCGGGTCAGCCCCAGCATTTT.

The rearrangement joins TRBV7-6 to TRBJ2-2, with 7 positions matching TRBD1. Germline CDR1 is SGHVS and CDR2 is FNYEAQ. With 4 bases clipped from V and 5 bases from J, the junction kept 1 base outside the gene matches. The CDR3 extends over 13 amino acids. The CDR3 loop reads CASSSRGTGELFF. CDR3 nucleotides: TGTGCCAGCAGCTCCAGGGGGACCGGGGAGCTGTTTTTT.

This clone was recorded only once. The chain links TRBV27 to TRBJ2-7, with a possible D match to TRBD1 (5 bases). The germline CDR1 and CDR2 sequences are MNHEY and SMNVEV (reference sequence). The CDR3 runs 14 residues. V was pared by 2 bases and J by 7 bases, with 15 bases between. The CDR3 nucleotides read TGTGCCAGCAGTTTACAGCTAGGACATTGGGAGCAGTACTTC. Amino acids: CASSLQLGHWEQYF.

The chain combines TRBV6-5 with TRBJ2-7; D is unresolved. The CDR3 is 14 amino acids. CDR1 MNHEY and CDR2 SVGAGI come from the germline V gene. V dropped 5 bases and J dropped 2 bases, with 13 bases sitting between them. This chain's CDR3 is CASSPGLATYEQYF. Written as DNA, the CDR3 is TGTGCCAGCAGTCCCGGTCTCGCCACCTACGAGCAGTACTTC.

This clone appeared a few times. The V call is TRBV5-1, the J call TRBJ1-3, with no clear D. The CDR3 is made up of 13 amino acids. Per germline, CDR1 SGHRS and CDR2 YFSETQ. Trimming took off 4 bases at V and 0 bases at J, with 5 bases between the two ends. The DNA for the CDR3 is TGCGCCAGCAGCCGGAGCTCTGGAAACACCATATATTTT. Its translation is CASSRSSGNTIYF.

The chain carries TRBV4-1 and TRBJ2-4, with D perhaps matching TRBD1 (6 bases). This CDR3 contains 15 residues. The germline V and J ends were trimmed by 1 base and 7 bases, with 14 bases remaining between them. CDR1 and CDR2 (germline): MGHRA, YSYEKL. The CDR3 loop reads CASSQVTGLSNIQYF. CDR3 in DNA: TGCGCCAGCAGCCAAGTAACAGGGTTGAGTAACATTCAGTACTTC.